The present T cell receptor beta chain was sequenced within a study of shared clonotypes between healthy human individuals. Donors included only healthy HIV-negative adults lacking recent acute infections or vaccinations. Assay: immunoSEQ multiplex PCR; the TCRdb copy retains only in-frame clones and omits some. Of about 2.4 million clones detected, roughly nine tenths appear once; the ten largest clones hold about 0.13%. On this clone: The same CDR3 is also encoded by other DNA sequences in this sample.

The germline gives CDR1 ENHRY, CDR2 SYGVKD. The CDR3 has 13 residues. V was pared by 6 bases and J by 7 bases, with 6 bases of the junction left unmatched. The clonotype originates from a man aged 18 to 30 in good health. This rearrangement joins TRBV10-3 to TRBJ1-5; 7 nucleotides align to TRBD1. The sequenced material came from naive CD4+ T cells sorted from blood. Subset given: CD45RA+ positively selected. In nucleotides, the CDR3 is TGTGCCATCAGAGAGGGGGCTGGGCAGCCCCAGCATTTT. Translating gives CAIREGAGQPQHF.